This TCR beta chain originates from a study of somatic mutations in cytotoxic T cells in rheumatoid arthritis. Broader study findings: For patients with rheumatoid arthritis, CD8+ clonality went up with age, while healthy controls showed no such change. Antigens targeted by the expanded CD8+ clones were unknown.

In germline, CDR1 is LGHNA, CDR2 YSLEER. V shed 0 bases and J shed 4 bases, with 15 bases lying between them. The CDR3 consists of 16 residues. TCRdb's table, derived via immunoSEQ multiplex PCR, lists solely in-frame clones and lacks some. The sample consists of thousands of clones, around nine tenths of them appearing once. This clone was observed a single time. Its antigen remains unidentified. The receptor was derived from a young woman with rheumatoid arthritis. Specimen: CD8+ T cells sorted from blood. The chain links TRBV4-3 to TRBJ1-2, with D possibly matching TRBD1 (5 bases). CDR3 DNA sequence: TGCGCCAGCAGCCAAGATCGCAGGAACGGGGGCTATGGCTACACCTTC. Amino acids: CASSQDRRNGGYGYTF.